This TCR beta chain appears in the sequencing data of a study of CD4+ T cells in melanoma. V gave up 5 bases and J gave up 7 bases; unmatched junction bases: 14. The CDR3 contains 16 residues. Per germline, CDR1 MGHDK and CDR2 SYGVNS. Libraries were prepared by immunoSEQ multiplex PCR; TCRdb keeps only in-frame clonotypes and omits some of them. Of fewer than 55,000 clones listed, roughly 89% were seen once; the top ten hold 12%. Sequencing used peripheral blood. This chain connects TRBV25-1 to TRBJ2-1; 7 nucleotides line up with TRBD1. This sequence originates from a human donor with melanoma. CDR3 amino acids: CASSQAPDRFGNEQFF. CDR3 nucleotides: TGTGCCAGCAGTCAAGCCCCGGACAGGTTTGGGAATGAGCAGTTCTTC.